This TCR beta chain was sequenced in a study of radiotherapy plus CTLA-4 blockade in lung cancer. Study details: Objective responses emerged in roughly a sixth of patients, and 31% attained disease control.

This CDR3 spans 16 amino acids. J lost 2 bases, V lost 6 bases, and 8 bases had no gene match. Germline V gene data show CDR1 as SGHVS and CDR2 as FQNEAQ. Some clones are missing from TCRdb's copy, which holds only in-frame ones; the method was immunoSEQ multiplex PCR. The sample yields tens of thousands of clones, more than 70% seen once. This clone was picked up a small number of times. This TCR derives from a human donor with non-small cell lung cancer whose response to radiotherapy plus ipilimumab could not be evaluated. V and J are TRBV7-8 and TRBJ1-3, with 9 bases aligning to TRBD1. The input for sequencing was peripheral blood, taken from a patient treated with radiotherapy plus ipilimumab. CDR3 coding DNA: TGTGCCAGCAGTCCGGGACAGGGTGCGGCTGGAAACACCATATATTTT. Amino acids: CASSPGQGAAGNTIYF.